This T cell receptor beta chain was sequenced for a study of blood T cell repertoires in COVID-19. Study in general: The origin of the acute and convalescent COVID-19 samples was the United States, Italy and Spain.

Assay: immunoSEQ multiplex PCR; the TCRdb copy retains only in-frame clones and omits some. The sample yields hundreds of thousands of clones, approximately 91% seen once. This clone was seen only once. This CDR3 has 13 residues. The ends were cut back, 7 bases at V and 6 bases at J, with 13 bases in the middle. Germline CDR1 is MNHEY and CDR2 is SVGAGI. The chain couples TRBV6-5 to TRBJ1-5; D is undetermined. The receptor was derived from a woman aged 60-75 years with acute or convalescent COVID-19. The specimen was peripheral blood. The CDR3 here is CASTDGWFQPQHF. CDR3 nucleotide sequence: TGTGCCAGCACCGACGGGTGGTTTCAGCCCCAGCATTTT.